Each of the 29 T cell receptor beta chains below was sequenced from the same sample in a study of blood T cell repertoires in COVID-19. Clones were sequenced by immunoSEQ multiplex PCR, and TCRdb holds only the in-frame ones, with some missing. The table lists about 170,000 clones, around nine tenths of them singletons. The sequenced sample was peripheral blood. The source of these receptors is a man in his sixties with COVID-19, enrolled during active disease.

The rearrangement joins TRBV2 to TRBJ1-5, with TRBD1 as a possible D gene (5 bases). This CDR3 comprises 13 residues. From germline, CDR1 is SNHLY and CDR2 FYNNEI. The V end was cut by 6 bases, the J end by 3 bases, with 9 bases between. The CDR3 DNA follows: TGTGCCAGCAGAGGGGCAGTCAATCAGCCCCAGCATTTT. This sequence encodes CASRGAVNQPQHF.

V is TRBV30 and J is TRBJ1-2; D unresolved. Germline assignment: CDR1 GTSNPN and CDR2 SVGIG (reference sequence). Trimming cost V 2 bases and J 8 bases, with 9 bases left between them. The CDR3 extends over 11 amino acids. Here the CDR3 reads CAWSLRGGYTF. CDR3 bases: TGTGCCTGGAGTCTGAGAGGGGGCTACACCTTC. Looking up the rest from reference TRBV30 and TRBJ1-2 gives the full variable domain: SQTIHQWPATLVQPVGSPLSLECTVEGTSNPNLYWYRQAAGRGLQLLFYSVGIGQISSEVPQNLSASRPQDRQFILSSKKLLLSDSGFYLCAWSLRGGYTFGSGTRLTVV.

The CDR3 reads CASSLRFVGTGETQYF. CDR3 nucleotide sequence: TGTGCCAGCAGCTTGAGGTTCGTCGGTACGGGAGAGACCCAGTACTTC. The rearrangement joins TRBV7-9 to TRBJ2-5, with unresolved D. This CDR3 contains 16 residues. In germline, CDR1 is SEHNR, CDR2 FQNEAQ (reference sequence). The germline V and J ends were trimmed by 3 bases and 4 bases, with 18 bases remaining between them.

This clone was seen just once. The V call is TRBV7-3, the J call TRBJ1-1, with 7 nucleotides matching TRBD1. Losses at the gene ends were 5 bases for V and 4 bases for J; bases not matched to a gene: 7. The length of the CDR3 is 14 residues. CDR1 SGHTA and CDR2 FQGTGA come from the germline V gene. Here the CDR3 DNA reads TGTGCCAGCAGCCTCACAGGGGTAAGCACTGAAGCTTTCTTT. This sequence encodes CASSLTGVSTEAFF.

As DNA, the CDR3 is TGTGCCAGCAGAGACTCGGGACTAGTGTACAATGAGCAGTTCTTC. Translating it yields CASRDSGLVYNEQFF. This chain links TRBV3-1 (or the pseudogene TRBV3-2) with TRBJ2-1, with 8 bases matching TRBD2. V was clipped by 6 bases and J by 4 bases; unmatched bases: 8. Germline CDR1 LGHDT, CDR2 YNNKEL (reference sequence). This CDR3 is 15 amino acids long.

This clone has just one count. CDR3 region: CASSVAGNRGSSEQYF. The DNA of the CDR3 is TGTGCCAGCAGCGTAGCCGGTAACAGGGGTTCATCCGAGCAGTACTTC. The V and J genes are TRBV9 and TRBJ2-7; 7 positions match TRBD1. V lost 0 bases to trimming and J lost 6 bases; unmatched junction nucleotides: 12. Looked up from germline, CDR1 is SGDLS and CDR2 is YYNGEE. The CDR3 totals 16 residues.

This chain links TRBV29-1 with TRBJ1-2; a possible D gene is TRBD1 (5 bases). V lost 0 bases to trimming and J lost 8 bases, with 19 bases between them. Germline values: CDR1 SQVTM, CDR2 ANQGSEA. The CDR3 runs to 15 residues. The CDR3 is CSVEDVTGPGVGYTF. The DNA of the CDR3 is TGCAGCGTTGAAGACGTAACAGGACCTGGTGTCGGCTACACCTTC.

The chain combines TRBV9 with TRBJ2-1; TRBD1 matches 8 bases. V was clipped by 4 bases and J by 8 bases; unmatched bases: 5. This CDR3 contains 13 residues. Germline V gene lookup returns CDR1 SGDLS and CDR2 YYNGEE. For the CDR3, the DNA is TGTGCCAGCAGCCTACAGGGGGTCCATGAGCAGTTCTTC. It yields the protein CASSLQGVHEQFF.

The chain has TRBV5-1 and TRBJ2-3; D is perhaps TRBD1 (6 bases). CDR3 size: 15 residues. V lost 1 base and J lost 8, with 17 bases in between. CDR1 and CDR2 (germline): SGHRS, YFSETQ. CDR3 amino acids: CASSLFVRGELTQYF. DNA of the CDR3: TGCGCCAGCAGCTTGTTTGTCAGGGGCGAACTTACGCAGTATTTT. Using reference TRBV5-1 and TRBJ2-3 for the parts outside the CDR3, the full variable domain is KAGVTQTPRYLIKTRGQQVTLSCSPISGHRSVSWYQQTPGQGLQFLFEYFSETQRNKGNFPGRFSGRQFSNSRSEMNVSTLELGDSALYLCASSLFVRGELTQYFGPGTRLTVL.

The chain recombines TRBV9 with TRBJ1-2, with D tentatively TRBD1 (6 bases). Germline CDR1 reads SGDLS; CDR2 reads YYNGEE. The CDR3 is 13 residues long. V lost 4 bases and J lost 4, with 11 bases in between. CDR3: CASSSTGIYGYTF. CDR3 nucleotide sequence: TGTGCCAGCAGCTCAACAGGGATCTATGGCTACACCTTC.

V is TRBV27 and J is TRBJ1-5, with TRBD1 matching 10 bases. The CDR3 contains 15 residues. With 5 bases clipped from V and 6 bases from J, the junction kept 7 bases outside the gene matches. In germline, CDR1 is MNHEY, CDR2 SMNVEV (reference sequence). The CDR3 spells CASSLDRGPGQPQHF. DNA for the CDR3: TGTGCCAGCAGTCTAGACAGGGGGCCAGGTCAGCCCCAGCATTTT.

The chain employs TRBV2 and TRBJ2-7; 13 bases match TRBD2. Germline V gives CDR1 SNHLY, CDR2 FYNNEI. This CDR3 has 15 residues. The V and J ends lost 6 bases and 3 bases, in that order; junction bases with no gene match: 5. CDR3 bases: TGTGCCAGCAGCCCAAGGACTAGCGGGAGCTACGAGCAGTACTTC. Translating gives CASSPRTSGSYEQYF.

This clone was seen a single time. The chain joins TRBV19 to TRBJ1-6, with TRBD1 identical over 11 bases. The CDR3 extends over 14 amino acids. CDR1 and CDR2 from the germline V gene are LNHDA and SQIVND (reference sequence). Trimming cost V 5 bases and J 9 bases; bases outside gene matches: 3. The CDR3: CASSAGQGASPLHF. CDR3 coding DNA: TGTGCCAGTAGTGCTGGACAGGGGGCTTCACCCCTCCACTTT.

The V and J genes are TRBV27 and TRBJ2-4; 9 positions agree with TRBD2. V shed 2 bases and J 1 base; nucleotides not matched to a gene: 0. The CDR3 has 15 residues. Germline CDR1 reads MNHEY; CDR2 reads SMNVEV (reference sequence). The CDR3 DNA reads TGTGCCAGCAGTTTAGGGACTAGCGCCAAAAACATTCAGTACTTC. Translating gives CASSLGTSAKNIQYF.

The CDR3 spells CASSPLGVSNQPQHF. DNA of the CDR3: TGTGCCAGCAGTCCTCTAGGGGTTAGCAATCAGCCCCAGCATTTT. This rearrangement joins TRBV27 to TRBJ1-5; D is perhaps TRBD1 (5 bases). The CDR3 spans 15 residues. Trimming removed 5 bases from V and 0 bases from J, with 11 bases in between. Germline lookup yields CDR1 MNHEY and CDR2 SMNVEV (reference sequence).

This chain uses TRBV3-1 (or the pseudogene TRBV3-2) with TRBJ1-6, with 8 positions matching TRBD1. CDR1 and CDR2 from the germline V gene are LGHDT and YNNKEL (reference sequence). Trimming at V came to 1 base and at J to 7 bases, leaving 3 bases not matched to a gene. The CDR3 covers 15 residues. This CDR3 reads CASSQGTGFNSPLHF. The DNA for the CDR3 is TGTGCCAGCAGCCAAGGGACAGGGTTCAATTCACCCCTCCACTTT.

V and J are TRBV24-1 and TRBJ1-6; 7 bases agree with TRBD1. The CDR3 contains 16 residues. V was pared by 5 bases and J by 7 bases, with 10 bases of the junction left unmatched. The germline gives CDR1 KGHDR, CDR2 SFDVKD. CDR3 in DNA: TGTGCCACCAGTGCCGGACAGGCGACTGTGAATTCACCCCTCCACTTT. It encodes CATSAGQATVNSPLHF.

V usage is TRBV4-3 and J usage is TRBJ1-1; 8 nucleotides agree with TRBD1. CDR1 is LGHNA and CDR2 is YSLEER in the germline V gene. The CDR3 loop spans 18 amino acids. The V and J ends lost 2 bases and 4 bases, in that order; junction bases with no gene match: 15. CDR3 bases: TGCGCCAGCAGCCAAACCTCGGGAGGCAGGGGGCGAGTCACTGAAGCTTTCTTT. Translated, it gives CASSQTSGGRGRVTEAFF.

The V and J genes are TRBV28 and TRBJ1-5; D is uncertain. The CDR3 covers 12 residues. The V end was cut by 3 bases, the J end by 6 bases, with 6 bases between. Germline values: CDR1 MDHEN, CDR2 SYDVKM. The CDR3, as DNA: TGTGCCAGCAGTTTTGGCGGTCAGCCCCAGCATTTT. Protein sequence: CASSFGGQPQHF.

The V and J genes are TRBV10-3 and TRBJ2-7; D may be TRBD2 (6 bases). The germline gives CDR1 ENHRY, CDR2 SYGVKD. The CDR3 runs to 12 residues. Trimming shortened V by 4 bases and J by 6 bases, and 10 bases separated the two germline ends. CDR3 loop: CAISGEAAEQYF. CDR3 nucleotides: TGTGCCATCAGTGGGGAGGCAGCCGAGCAGTACTTC.

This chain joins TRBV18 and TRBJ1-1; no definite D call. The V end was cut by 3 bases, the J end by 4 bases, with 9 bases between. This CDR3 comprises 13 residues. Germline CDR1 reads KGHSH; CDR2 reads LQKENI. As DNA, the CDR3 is TGTGCCAGCTCACCTCAGCGGGGCACTGAAGCTTTCTTT. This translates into CASSPQRGTEAFF.

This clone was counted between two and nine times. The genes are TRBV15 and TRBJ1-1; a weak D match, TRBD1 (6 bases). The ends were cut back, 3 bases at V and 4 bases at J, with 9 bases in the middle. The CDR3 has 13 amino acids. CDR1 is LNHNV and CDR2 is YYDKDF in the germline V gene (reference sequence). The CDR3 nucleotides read TGTGCCACCAGCAGGCAGGGGTCCACTGAAGCTTTCTTT. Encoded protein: CATSRQGSTEAFF.

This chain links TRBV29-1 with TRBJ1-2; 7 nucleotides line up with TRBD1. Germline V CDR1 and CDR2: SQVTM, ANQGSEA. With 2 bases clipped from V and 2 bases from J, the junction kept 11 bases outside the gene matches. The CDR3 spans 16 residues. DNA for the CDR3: TGCAGCGTTGAACGGACAGGCCTAAGGCGGAACTATGGCTACACCTTC. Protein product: CSVERTGLRRNYGYTF.

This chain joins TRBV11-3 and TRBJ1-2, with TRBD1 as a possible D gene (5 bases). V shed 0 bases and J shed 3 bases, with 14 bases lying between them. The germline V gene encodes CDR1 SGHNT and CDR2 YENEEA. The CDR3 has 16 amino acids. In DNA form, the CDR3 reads TGTGCCAGCAGCTTAGAGACAGAAAGGAGAGACTATGGCTACACCTTC. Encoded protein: CASSLETERRDYGYTF.

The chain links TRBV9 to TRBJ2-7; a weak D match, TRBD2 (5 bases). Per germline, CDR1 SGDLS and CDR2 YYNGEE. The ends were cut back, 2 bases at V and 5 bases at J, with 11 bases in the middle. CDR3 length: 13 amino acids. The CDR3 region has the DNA TGTGCCAGCAGCGTGGGTCTGCGGGACGAGCAGTACTTC. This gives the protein CASSVGLRDEQYF. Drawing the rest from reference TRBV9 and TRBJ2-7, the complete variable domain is DSGVTQTPKHLITATGQRVTLRCSPRSGDLSVYWYQQSLDQGLQFLIQYYNGEERAKGNILERFSAQQFPDLHSELNLSSLELGDSALYFCASSVGLRDEQYFGPGTRLTVT.

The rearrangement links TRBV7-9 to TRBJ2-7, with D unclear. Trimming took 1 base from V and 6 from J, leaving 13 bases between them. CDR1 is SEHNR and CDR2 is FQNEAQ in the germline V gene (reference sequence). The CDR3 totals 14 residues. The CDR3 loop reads CASSLDFLLGEQYF. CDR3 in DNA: TGTGCCAGCAGCTTAGACTTTCTGCTCGGCGAGCAGTACTTC.

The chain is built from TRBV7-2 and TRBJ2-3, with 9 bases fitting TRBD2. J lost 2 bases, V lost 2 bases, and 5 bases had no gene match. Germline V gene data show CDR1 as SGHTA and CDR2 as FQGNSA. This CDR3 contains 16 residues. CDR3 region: CASSLSGGRPTDTQYF. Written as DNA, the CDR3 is TGTGCCAGCAGCTTAAGCGGGGGGCGCCCCACAGATACGCAGTATTTT.

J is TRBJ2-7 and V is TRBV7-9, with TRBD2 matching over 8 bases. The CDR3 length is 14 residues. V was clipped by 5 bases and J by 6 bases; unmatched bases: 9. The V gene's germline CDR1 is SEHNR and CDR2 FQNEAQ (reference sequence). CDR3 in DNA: TGTGCCAGCAGCGCCGGGACTAGGAATTTCGAGCAGTACTTC. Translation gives CASSAGTRNFEQYF.

Here the CDR3 DNA reads TGTGCCAGCAGTTACGGGCGCGATTACGAGCAGTACTTC. Translating it yields CASSYGRDYEQYF. The rearrangement links TRBV6-6 to TRBJ2-7; D gene ambiguous. V was cut by 2 bases and J by 4 bases, with 9 bases left in between. This CDR3 region has 13 residues. The germline V gene encodes CDR1 MNHNY and CDR2 SVGAGI (reference sequence).